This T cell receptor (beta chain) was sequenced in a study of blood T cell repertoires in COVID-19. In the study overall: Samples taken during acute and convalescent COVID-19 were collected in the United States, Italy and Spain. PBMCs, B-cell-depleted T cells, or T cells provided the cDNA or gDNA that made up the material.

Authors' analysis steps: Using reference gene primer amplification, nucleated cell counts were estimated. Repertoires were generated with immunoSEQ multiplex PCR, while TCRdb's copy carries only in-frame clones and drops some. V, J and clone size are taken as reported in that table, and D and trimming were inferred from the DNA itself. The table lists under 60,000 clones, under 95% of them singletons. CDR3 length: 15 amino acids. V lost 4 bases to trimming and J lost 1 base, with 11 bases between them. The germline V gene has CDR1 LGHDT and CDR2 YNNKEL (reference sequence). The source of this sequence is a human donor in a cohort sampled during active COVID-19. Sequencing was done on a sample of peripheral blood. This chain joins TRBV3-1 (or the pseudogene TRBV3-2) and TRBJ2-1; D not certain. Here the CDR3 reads CASSPPGRSYNEQFF. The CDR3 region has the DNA TGTGCCAGCAGCCCGCCTGGGCGTTCCTACAATGAGCAGTTCTTC.